This TCR beta chain was observed in a study listed by TCRdb under 2016. Library creation used RT-PCR. The sequencing machine was an Illumina MiSeq. Clones were called with MiXCR by TCRdb after fastp trimmed the public reads at Q25, and only in-frame beta chains were retained. Rows with one shared CDR3 protein collapse into an entry with the most common genes and DNA. The sample includes approximately 720,000 distinct CDR3 sequences, with 14% observed a single time. Clones ranked in the top ten supply 3.6% of the sample. V is reduced by 3 bases and J by 8 bases, leaving a spacing of 17 bases between them. CDR1 and CDR2 (SGHKS, YYEKEE) derive from the germline V gene (reference sequence). The cysteine opens and the phenylalanine closes a CDR3 of 14 amino acids. The read is trimmed to its CDR3 DNA, 42 bases read in frame from base 1. In the case of this clonotype: This clone's antigen is unknown. The sample holds no much larger clone one base away, and base qualities are not on file.

This sequence originates from a female donor in good health, serving as a healthy control. The rearrangement joined TRBV5-5 to TRBJ1-2; 5 matching bases give a weak D call of TRBD1. Sequenced material: memory CD4+ T cells from blood. The CDR3 protein is CASSSGTLGWGYTF. Here is the DNA: TGTGCCAGCAGCTCCGGGACCCTAGGCTGGGGCTACACCTTC.